A single sample is the source of the 18 T cell receptor beta chains below, sequenced in a study of control samples from healthy donors and cancer patients. Libraries were prepared by immunoSEQ multiplex PCR; TCRdb keeps only in-frame clonotypes and omits some of them. Seen here are around 170,000 clones, around 90% observed once, and the top ten hold roughly 5%. The sequenced material came from blood. These receptors all come from a woman aged 25-40 years in good health.

This rearrangement joins TRBV19 to TRBJ1-1; no clear D. The CDR3 sequence is 13 residues long. CDR1 is LNHDA, CDR2 SQIVND, per germline (reference sequence). V lost 3 bases to trimming and J lost 1 base, with 6 bases between them. Written as DNA, the CDR3 is TGTGCCAGTAGTATGCACGGGAACACTGAAGCTTTCTTT. Translating it yields CASSMHGNTEAFF.

This clone occurred a few times. The V and J genes are TRBV6-5 and TRBJ1-2; D uncertain. The CDR3 length is 12 residues. Germline CDR1 reads MNHEY; CDR2 reads SVGAGI. Trimming took 9 bases from V and 4 from J, leaving 12 bases between them. CDR3 nucleotide sequence: TGTGCCAGTCATACCGCAAGCTATGGCTACACCTTC. It codes for CASHTASYGYTF.

The chain joins TRBV30 to TRBJ1-2; D unclear. V dropped 5 bases and J dropped 4 bases, with 8 bases sitting between them. CDR1 and CDR2 (germline): GTSNPN, SVGIG (reference sequence). The CDR3 is made up of 11 amino acids. Written as DNA, the CDR3 is TGTGCCTGGGCGTGGGTCTATGGCTACACCTTC. Its translation is CAWAWVYGYTF.

The V gene is TRBV18, the J gene TRBJ2-5; D not certain. Trimming removed 3 bases from V and 3 bases from J, with 2 bases in between. The length of the CDR3 is 11 residues. Germline lookup yields CDR1 KGHSH and CDR2 LQKENI. CDR3 sequence reads: CASSPEETQYF. CDR3 nucleotide sequence: TGTGCCAGCTCACCTGAAGAGACCCAGTACTTC. The variable domain in full, with the rest retrieved from reference TRBV18 and TRBJ2-5, is NAGVMQNPRHLVRRRGQEARLRCSPMKGHSHVYWYRQLPEEGLKFMVYLQKENIIDESGMPKERFSAEFPKEGPSILRIQQVVRGDSAAYFCASSPEETQYFGPGTRLLVL.

The chain links TRBV4-1 to TRBJ1-2; D is unclear. This CDR3 spans 13 amino acids. Per germline, CDR1 MGHRA and CDR2 YSYEKL. Trimming shortened V by 4 bases and J by 4 bases, and 10 bases separated the two germline ends. The CDR3 reads CASSPNTLYGYTF. The CDR3 DNA sequence: TGCGCCAGCAGCCCCAACACTCTCTATGGCTACACCTTC.

The CDR3 bases are TGTGCCACCCAGGGTCAGGAGACCCAGTACTTC. Its protein product is CATQGQETQYF. The chain couples TRBV28 to TRBJ2-5; perhaps TRBD1 as D (5 bases). V lost 10 bases to trimming and J lost 5 bases, with 11 bases between them. Germline V gene lookup returns CDR1 MDHEN and CDR2 SYDVKM. The CDR3 loop spans 11 amino acids.

The chain couples TRBV27 to TRBJ2-5, with TRBD2 identical over 7 bases. V was pared by 7 bases and J by 5 bases, with 10 bases of the junction left unmatched. CDR3 size: 14 residues. Germline V gene data show CDR1 as MNHEY and CDR2 as SMNVEV (reference sequence). The CDR3 DNA follows: TGTGCCAGCACCGCGGGAGTGGGTGCGGAGACCCAGTACTTC. Protein: CASTAGVGAETQYF.

The rearrangement links TRBV28 to TRBJ2-1; D possibly corresponds to TRBD1 (6 bases). CDR3 size: 14 residues. CDR1 and CDR2 from the germline V gene are MDHEN and SYDVKM. V dropped 7 bases and J dropped 0 bases, with 10 bases sitting between them. As DNA, the CDR3 is TGTGCCAGCAACCGAGGGGGCTCCTACAATGAGCAGTTCTTC. Amino acid sequence: CASNRGGSYNEQFF.

The rearrangement uses TRBV19 and TRBJ2-7, with 7 bases identical to TRBD2. The CDR3 loop spans 16 amino acids. V dropped 6 bases and J dropped 6; count of bases not matched to a gene: 17. Germline assignment: CDR1 LNHDA and CDR2 SQIVND (reference sequence). For the CDR3, the DNA is TGTGCCAGTAGATTAAGCCCCCCCGCAGGGAGGGGCGAGCAGTACTTC. Encoded protein: CASRLSPPAGRGEQYF.

This chain links TRBV28 with TRBJ1-5; 8 bases map to TRBD1. With V trimmed by 10 bases and J by 2 bases, 4 bases remained unmatched. The CDR3 extends over 13 amino acids. The V gene's germline CDR1 is MDHEN and CDR2 SYDVKM. The DNA for the CDR3 is TGTGCCACCCAGGGGGCCGGCAATCAGCCCCAGCATTTT. It encodes CATQGAGNQPQHF. The full variable domain, in which reference TRBV28 and TRBJ1-5 provide the parts outside the CDR3, is DVKVTQSSRYLVKRTGEKVFLECVQDMDHENMFWYRQDPGLGLRLIYFSYDVKMKEKGDIPEGYSVSREKKERFSLILESASTNQTSMYLCATQGAGNQPQHFGDGTRLSIL.

V is TRBV6-1 and J is TRBJ1-5, with D possibly matching TRBD1 (6 bases). CDR1 and CDR2 (germline): MNHNS, SASEGT. V lost 0 bases, J lost 5 bases, and 17 bases lay in between. This CDR3 has 17 amino acids. CDR3 nucleotide sequence: TGTGCCAGCAGTGAAGCGCGTGCAGGGGAGTTCCATCAGCCCCAGCATTTT. This sequence encodes CASSEARAGEFHQPQHF.

This clone was detected once. The rearrangement links TRBV9 to TRBJ1-4, with D unresolved. Germline lookup yields CDR1 SGDLS and CDR2 YYNGEE. This CDR3 contains 14 residues. Trimming cost V 4 bases and J 4 bases, with 11 bases left between them. The CDR3, as DNA: TGTGCCAGCAGCCCCCGCCCCAGTAATGAAAAACTGTTTTTT. Its translation is CASSPRPSNEKLFF. The variable domain in full, with the rest retrieved from reference TRBV9 and TRBJ1-4, is DSGVTQTPKHLITATGQRVTLRCSPRSGDLSVYWYQQSLDQGLQFLIQYYNGEERAKGNILERFSAQQFPDLHSELNLSSLELGDSALYFCASSPRPSNEKLFFGSGTQLSVL.

The chain links TRBV28 to TRBJ2-4; 8 bases are a match to TRBD2. The germline gives CDR1 MDHEN, CDR2 SYDVKM. V was pared by 5 bases and J by 4 bases, with 4 bases of the junction left unmatched. The CDR3 loop spans 14 amino acids. DNA of the CDR3: TGTGCCAGCAGTGGCGCGGGAGGTAAAAACATTCAGTACTTC. This sequence encodes CASSGAGGKNIQYF.

V usage is TRBV5-4 and J usage is TRBJ2-2; 8 bases map to TRBD1. Trimming removed 1 base from V and 8 bases from J; junction bases left unmatched: 4. The CDR3 runs to 14 residues. The germline V gene has CDR1 SGHNT and CDR2 YYREEE (reference sequence). The CDR3 DNA is TGTGCCAGCAGCTTGCCCCAGGGGGCGGGGGAGCTGTTTTTT. Encoded protein: CASSLPQGAGELFF.

This rearrangement joins TRBV9 to TRBJ2-3; D is possibly TRBD2 (6 bases). The CDR3 loop spans 16 amino acids. Germline V CDR1 and CDR2: SGDLS, YYNGEE. Trimming stripped 4 bases from V and 2 bases from J, with 17 bases between. The CDR3 DNA follows: TGTGCCAGCAGCCCTGATGGGGGAGGCCTCACAGATACGCAGTATTTT. Translated: CASSPDGGGLTDTQYF.

Of note for this clone: Germline and junction disagree at one end, which may indicate a read error. The chain is built from TRBV20-1 and TRBJ2-3; D is tentatively TRBD1 or TRBD2 (5 bases each). The CDR3 has 11 amino acids. Per germline, CDR1 DFQATT and CDR2 SNEGSKA (reference sequence). The DNA for the CDR3 is TGCAGTGCTAGAGTAGGGGAGACGCATTATTTT. Amino acids: CSARVGETHYF.

This clone has a single count. The rearrangement joins TRBV4-1 to TRBJ1-1, with D possibly matching TRBD1 (5 bases). The length of the CDR3 is 13 residues. CDR1 is MGHRA and CDR2 is YSYEKL in the germline V gene. V lost 1 base, J lost 4 bases, and 7 bases lay in between. CDR3 coding DNA: TGCGCCAGCAGCCAAGTTGGGGGCACTGAAGCTTTCTTT. This sequence encodes CASSQVGGTEAFF.

This clone was observed once. The chain is built from TRBV10-3 and TRBJ2-7, with 11 bases aligning to TRBD1. The CDR3 has 16 amino acids. Trimming removed 3 bases from V and 3 bases from J; junction bases left unmatched: 7. From germline, CDR1 is ENHRY and CDR2 SYGVKD. The CDR3, as DNA: TGTGCCATCAGTGACGGGACAGGGGGATTGGGCTACGAGCAGTACTTC. Its protein is CAISDGTGGLGYEQYF.